This is a list of T cell receptor beta chains from one sample in a study of cytomegalovirus exposure and HLA in healthy donors. Sequencing was performed with immunoSEQ multiplex PCR; in TCRdb, only in-frame clones are kept and a portion is missing. The sample contains about 210,000 clones, 82% of which appear only once. The sample consisted of PBMCs. The receptors shown here come from a man aged 35-49 years in good health and CMV-seropositive. Each CDR3 is given with its conserved first and last residue. Each record gives: D gene, J gene, clone size, V gene, CDR3 DNA, CDR3 protein. The D gene is left open where the match is weak. Not all rows give a size; the values are once, few, many and, for expanded clones, a class.

TRBD1 TRBJ1-1 . TRBV11-2 TGTGCCAGCAGCGTGGGACAGTTTATGAACACTGAAGCTTTCTTT CASSVGQFMNTEAFF
. TRBJ2-7 . TRBV7-3 TGTGCCAGCAGCTTAACCGGCGGGGACGAGCAGTACTTC CASSLTGGDEQYF
TRBD2 TRBJ2-1 . TRBV19 TGTGCCAGTAGTATCTTCCTAGCGGCGGGTGGTAATGAGCAGTTCTTC CASSIFLAAGGNEQFF
TRBD2 TRBJ2-2 . TRBV9 TGTGCCAGCAGCGGCGGACTAGCCGCCACCGGGGAGCTGTTTTTT CASSGGLAATGELFF
. TRBJ2-5 . TRBV7-6 TGTGCCAGCAGCTTAACGGGGTCGGGCGGGGAGACCCAGTACTTC CASSLTGSGGETQYF
TRBD1 TRBJ1-1 . TRBV19 TGTGCCAGTAGTATAGGGGGACAGGGGGCCGCTTTCTTT CASSIGGQGAAFF
. TRBJ1-1 . TRBV10-1 TGCGCCAGCAGTGAGTCACCAGGGAACACTGAAGCTTTCTTT CASSESPGNTEAFF
TRBD2 TRBJ2-5 once TRBV5-1 TGCGCCAGCAGCTTGGATCTAGCGGGAGGGCCCCCAGAGACCCAGTACTTC CASSLDLAGGPPETQYF
TRBD1 TRBJ1-1 . TRBV29-1 TGCAGCGTCGCGGGACAGGGGATCGACACTGAAGCTTTCTTT CSVAGQGIDTEAFF
TRBD2 TRBJ2-3 . TRBV29-1 TGCAGCGTTGTACTGGGTAGCGGGAGAGTGGATACGCAGTATTTT CSVVLGSGRVDTQYF
TRBD1 TRBJ1-5 . TRBV11-2 TGTGCCAGCAGCCTCGGACAGGGTGGTCAGCCCCAGCATTTT CASSLGQGGQPQHF
. TRBJ2-7 . TRBV5-6 TGTGCCAGCAGCTTGGACCCGCAGGGGTCGGTCTACGAGCAGTACTTC CASSLDPQGSVYEQYF
TRBD2 TRBJ2-1 once TRBV30 TGTGCCTGGAGTCCAGGGACTAGCGGGAGACATTCCTACAATGAGCAGTTCTTC CAWSPGTSGRHSYNEQFF
. TRBJ1-2 . TRBV27 TGTGCCAGCAGGTCGTACGACTATAACTATGGCTACACCTTC CASRSYDYNYGYTF
. TRBJ2-2 . TRBV7-9 TGTGCCAGCAGCTTACCCAGCGGAGAAAACACCGGGGAGCTGTTTTTT CASSLPSGENTGELFF
TRBD1 TRBJ1-2 . TRBV6-1 TGTGCCAGCAACGGACAGGAATCCAACTATGGCTACACCTTC CASNGQESNYGYTF
TRBD1 TRBJ1-2 once TRBV2 TGTGCCAGCAGTGATGACAGGGCTGTCGGCTACACCTTC CASSDDRAVGYTF
. TRBJ2-5 . TRBV19 TGTGCCAGTAGTTTGTCCCATTGGGAGAAGACCCAGTACTTC CASSLSHWEKTQYF
. TRBJ1-1 few TRBV5-6 TGTGCCAGCAGCTTGCTGTTCACTGAAGCTTTCTTT CASSLLFTEAFF
. TRBJ2-5 . TRBV6-1 TGTGCCAGCAGTGCGTCCGGGACACTCCATGCCCAGTACTTC CASSASGTLHAQYF
TRBD2 TRBJ2-1 once TRBV10-1 TGCGCCAGCAGTCCTAGCGGGAGGTTCAATGAGCAGTTCTTC CASSPSGRFNEQFF
. TRBJ1-4 . TRBV4-2 TGTGCCAGCAGCCAAGACTCGCTGCGGGGACGGGATAATGAAAAACTGTTTTTT CASSQDSLRGRDNEKLFF
TRBD1 TRBJ2-2 . TRBV6-4 TGTGCCAGCAGTTACAGGACAGGGACCGGGGAGCTGTTTTTT CASSYRTGTGELFF
TRBD2 TRBJ2-3 . TRBV5-1 TGCGCCAGCAGCGTCCGACTAGCGGCCACAGATACGCAGTATTTT CASSVRLAATDTQYF
TRBD1 TRBJ2-1 . TRBV5-6 TGTGCCAGCAGCATTAACAGGGGGCGGTCTGAGCAGTTCTTC CASSINRGRSEQFF
TRBD1 TRBJ1-2 . TRBV9 TGTGCCAGCAGCGGCCTCCGGGACAGGGATCGAGGCTACACCTTC CASSGLRDRDRGYTF
. TRBJ1-1 . TRBV19 TGTGCCAGTACCATAACGGGGGGTACTGAAGCTTTCTTT CASTITGGTEAFF
TRBD1 TRBJ1-1 few TRBV11-2 TGTGCCAGCAGCTTGGCCGGGACAGGCAACACTGAAGCTTTCTTT CASSLAGTGNTEAFF
TRBD2 TRBJ2-1 . TRBV6-5 TGTGCCAGCAACCCCAGAGCGGGAGAGTACAATGAGCAGTTCTTC CASNPRAGEYNEQFF
. TRBJ2-3 . TRBV5-1 TGCGCCAGCAGCATAAGCGGAGGGGCAGATACGCAGTATTTT CASSISGGADTQYF
. TRBJ1-5 . TRBV5-7 TGTGCCAGCAGCTTGTGTCGCCAGGGAAGCAATCAGCCCCAGCATTTT CASSLCRQGSNQPQHF
. TRBJ1-3 . TRBV28 TGTGCCAGCAGGGGGGCACAGCTCTCTGGAAACACCATATATTTT CASRGAQLSGNTIYF
. TRBJ1-1 . TRBV7-2 TGTGCCAGCAGCTTCCAGGAAAACACTGAAGCTTTCTTT CASSFQENTEAFF
. TRBJ1-1 . TRBV5-5 TGTGCCAGCAGCTTGGCTGGACAAAACACTGAAGCTTTCTTT CASSLAGQNTEAFF
TRBD2 TRBJ2-1 . TRBV29-1 TGCAGCGGCCGGACTAGCGGGAGCGTAGAGCAGTTCTTC CSGRTSGSVEQFF
. TRBJ2-1 . TRBV23-1 TGCGCCAGCAGTCAAATAGGGAGCTCCTACAATGAGCAGTTCTTC CASSQIGSSYNEQFF
. TRBJ1-1 . TRBV6-6 TGTGCCATTACCGCGGGGGACCCGAACACTGAAGCTTTCTTT CAITAGDPNTEAFF
TRBD1 TRBJ2-7 once TRBV13 TGTGCCAGCAGCTTAGACAGGGGCTACGAGCAGTACTTC CASSLDRGYEQYF
TRBD1 TRBJ1-2 . TRBV5-1 TGCGCCAGCAGCTCTTGGCCAGGGGACAGGGTCAGCGGCTACACCTTC CASSSWPGDRVSGYTF
TRBD2 TRBJ2-5 . TRBV25-1 TGTGCCAGCCAACTAGCGGAAGAGACCCAGTACTTC CASQLAEETQYF
TRBD1 TRBJ1-5 . TRBV18 TGTGCCAGCTCACCAGTCGGGACAGGGTCGAATCAGCCCCAGCATTTT CASSPVGTGSNQPQHF
. TRBJ1-2 . TRBV6-1 TGTGCCAGCAGTTATGGAGATGGCTACACCTTC CASSYGDGYTF
. TRBJ1-4 few TRBV19 TGTGCCAGTAGTCCAGGGAGGACGGATGAAAAACTGTTTTTT CASSPGRTDEKLFF
TRBD1 TRBJ1-5 . TRBV2 TGTGCCAGCAGTTTTTCCGGACAGGGAGACCAGCCCCAGCATTTT CASSFSGQGDQPQHF
TRBD2 TRBJ2-7 . TRBV5-6 TGTGCCAGCAGTAGGGAGGGGACCCCCTACGAGCAGTACTTC CASSREGTPYEQYF
. TRBJ2-7 . TRBV19 TGTGCCAGTAGTACGTCCTTCGTAGGGGACGAGCAGTACTTC CASSTSFVGDEQYF
. TRBJ1-2 . TRBV27 TGTGCCAGCAGTTTATCTTCTAATAGACAGGTTGGCTACACCTTC CASSLSSNRQVGYTF
. TRBJ2-3 few TRBV2 TGTGCCAGCAGTGAATATGGGACTGGGGCAGATACGCAGTATTTT CASSEYGTGADTQYF
TRBD1 TRBJ2-2 few TRBV27 TGTGCCAGCAGTTCGGGACAGGGATTAGCCGGGGAGCTGTTTTTT CASSSGQGLAGELFF
TRBD2 TRBJ2-1 . TRBV5-1 TGCGCCAGCAGCTTGGAGTCCCCTAGCGGTCGATTGGGCAATGAGCAGTTCTTC CASSLESPSGRLGNEQFF
TRBD1 TRBJ2-1 . TRBV6-4 TGTGCCAGCAGTGTCACACAGGGGATGCAGAATGAGCAGTTCTTC CASSVTQGMQNEQFF
TRBD2 TRBJ2-1 few TRBV7-2 TGTGCCAGCAGCTTACAAGAAGGACTAGCGCACAATGAGCAGTTCTTC CASSLQEGLAHNEQFF
. TRBJ2-1 . TRBV4-1 TGCGCCAGCAGCCTTTCGGACAGTGAAGGGGATGAGCAGTTCTTC CASSLSDSEGDEQFF
. TRBJ1-3 . TRBV11-2 TGTGCCAGCAGCTCGACTTACTACTCTGGAAACACCATATATTTT CASSSTYYSGNTIYF
. TRBJ2-5 . TRBV29-1 TGCAGCGTTGAAGATATGGGTCTAGGAGAGACCCAGTACTTC CSVEDMGLGETQYF
. TRBJ2-7 . TRBV7-9 TGTGCCAGCAGCTTAGCGGGAGTGTCCTACGAGCAGTACTTC CASSLAGVSYEQYF
. TRBJ1-5 . TRBV30 TGTGCCTGGAGTGCCCAGGGGTCTCAGCCCCAGCATTTT CAWSAQGSQPQHF
. TRBJ2-3 . TRBV28 TGTGCCAGCAGTTTGCGCGACGGGGATACGCAGTATTTT CASSLRDGDTQYF
TRBD2 TRBJ2-7 . TRBV7-2 TGTGCCAGCAGTTTCACCGGGACTAGCAGCTACGAGCAGTACTTC CASSFTGTSSYEQYF
. TRBJ2-7 . TRBV7-7 TGTGCTAGCAGCCCCGGGGGATTTGGCGAGCAGTACTTC CASSPGGFGEQYF